One sample yielded the 22 T cell receptor beta chains listed below, sequenced in a study of blood T cells in healthy people across ages (dated by TCRdb to the mid-2010s). Libraries were prepared through 5' RACE. Sequencing took place on an Illumina HiSeq 2500. A second about 7 to 12 cycle PCR used a sample-barcoded 5' primer and a J-beta primer mix. The public reads were reprocessed in TCRdb via fastp at Q25 and MiXCR, keeping in-frame beta chains. Each entry merges the rows of one CDR3 protein and shows their most common DNA and genes. The sample table contains roughly 800,000 distinct CDR3 sequences; only one count was recorded for over 45% of them. Roughly 20% of the sample goes to the ten largest clones. Sequencing input: blood. All receptors come from a man aged 25-45 years in good health.

The chain carries TRBV27 and TRBJ2-1; TRBD2 agrees at 9 bases. J was trimmed by 10 bases and V by 0 bases; bases with no gene match: 19. CDR3 length: 19 amino acids. Germline lookup yields CDR1 MNHEY and CDR2 SMNVEV (reference sequence). Here the CDR3 reads CASSLSAPGLRGGLTEQFF. CDR3 coding DNA: TGTGCCAGCAGTTTATCGGCCCCCGGTCTGCGGGGGGGCTTGACCGAGCAGTTCTTC.

V is TRBV10-3 and J is TRBJ1-6; no definite D call. The germline V gene has CDR1 ENHRY and CDR2 SYGVKD. Trimming stripped 2 bases from V and 7 bases from J, with 12 bases between. This CDR3 contains 15 residues. The CDR3 DNA reads as TGTGCCATCAGTGAGCGGACCGCCTTCAATTCACCCCTCCACTTT. Translating it yields CAISERTAFNSPLHF.

V usage is TRBV5-6 and J usage is TRBJ2-1, with 9 bases lining up with TRBD1. The germline V gene has CDR1 SGHDT and CDR2 YYEEEE. The trim removed 7 bases at V and 4 bases at J, leaving 6 bases unmatched. CDR3 length equals 14 residues. The CDR3 sequence: CASAFGTGYNEQFF. The CDR3 coding sequence is TGTGCCAGCGCGTTCGGGACAGGGTACAATGAGCAGTTCTTC.

For this clonotype: This could be a read error, since a much larger clone is one nucleotide away. The rearrangement links TRBV7-2 to TRBJ1-1; D remains unclear. The CDR3 length is 13 residues. The germline V gene has CDR1 SGHTA and CDR2 FQGNSA. CDR3 DNA sequence: TGTGCCTGCAGCTTACGAGGCAACACTGAAGCTTTCTTT. Translating gives CACSLRGNTEAFF.

The chain links TRBV15 to TRBJ2-1; D not certain. The end of the DNA is better explained by TRBJ2-7, so the J call may be wrong. The CDR3 contains 15 residues. The V gene's germline CDR1 is LNHNV and CDR2 YYDKDF (reference sequence). The CDR3 is CATSQDPFGVNEQYF. The DNA for the CDR3 is TGTGCCACCAGCCAGGACCCGTTCGGCGTCAATGAGCAGTACTTC.

This chain joins TRBV7-9 and TRBJ2-4; 7 nucleotides agree with TRBD2. The DNA end lines up better with TRBJ2-5; the J call may be wrong. The CDR3 spans 18 residues. CDR1 SEHNR and CDR2 FQNEAQ come from the germline V gene (reference sequence). This CDR3 reads CASSLGRRSSGLQETQYF. The CDR3, as DNA: TGTGCCAGCAGCTTAGGGCGGAGGTCTAGCGGACTCCAAGAGACCCAGTACTTC.

This clonotype was seen a few times. The CDR3 protein is CAAVRRRNSGANVLTF. DNA of the CDR3: TGTGCCGCAGTAAGACGGCGAAACTCTGGGGCCAACGTCCTGACTTTC. This rearrangement joins TRBV6-6 to TRBJ2-6; D uncertain. From germline, CDR1 is MNHNY and CDR2 SVGAGI (reference sequence). The CDR3 is 16 residues long. Trimming pared 11 bases from V and 0 bases from J, leaving 17 bases between.

This chain connects TRBV6-2 or TRBV6-3 to TRBJ2-1; no reliable D call. CDR1 MNHEY and CDR2 SVGEGT come from the germline V gene. Trimming shortened V by 4 bases and J by 10 bases, and 8 bases separated the two germline ends. CDR3 length: 11 amino acids. Written as DNA, the CDR3 is TGTGCCAGCAGTTCTCGCTGGGAGCAGTTCTTC. Translation: CASSSRWEQFF.

Comment on this clonotype: One end of the junction fails to match germline, which may point to a read error. CDR3 nucleotide sequence: TGTGCCGGCAGTCCATGGGGATTAGCCAAAAACATTCAGTACTTC. Protein product: CAGSPWGLAKNIQYF. This chain joins TRBV12-3 or TRBV12-4 and TRBJ2-4; no firm D call. The CDR3 sequence is 15 residues long.

V gene TRBV7-2 combines with J gene TRBJ2-4; D is unresolved. The CDR3 has 16 amino acids. The germline V gene encodes CDR1 SGHTA and CDR2 FQGNSA. Trimming left V 1 base short and J 3 bases short, with 13 bases between. The CDR3 DNA follows: TGTGCCAGCAGCTTAGAAGGCCGAACAAACAAAAACATTCAGTACTTC. This encodes CASSLEGRTNKNIQYF.

The rearrangement joins TRBV4-1 to TRBJ2-3, with 11 bases fitting TRBD2. V lost 8 bases, J lost 0 bases, and 10 bases stayed unmatched. Germline values: CDR1 MGHRA, CDR2 YSYEKL. The CDR3 sequence is 17 residues long. The CDR3 reads CASRGVAGGLSTDTQYF. The DNA of the CDR3 is TGCGCCAGCCGCGGGGTAGCGGGGGGGCTTAGCACAGATACGCAGTATTTT.

The rearrangement joins TRBV19 to TRBJ1-2; D perhaps matches TRBD1 (5 bases). Trimming cost V 5 bases and J 8 bases, with 15 bases left between them. The germline V gene encodes CDR1 LNHDA and CDR2 SQIVND (reference sequence). The CDR3 loop spans 13 amino acids. The CDR3: CASSPGRGGGYTF. The CDR3 DNA is TGTGCCAGTAGTCCGGGACGAGGAGGGGGCTACACCTTC.

The sample holds a few counts of this clonotype. The V gene is TRBV4-1, the J gene TRBJ2-3; no firm D call. Trimming stripped 0 bases from V and 6 bases from J, with 13 bases between. CDR1 and CDR2 (germline): MGHRA, YSYEKL. This CDR3 region has 15 residues. The DNA of the CDR3 is TGCGCCAGCAGCCAAGAAGACCTAACCGGGGATACGCAGTATTTT. Amino acids: CASSQEDLTGDTQYF.

The chain links TRBV29-1 to TRBJ2-1, with 7 positions matching TRBD1. The junction had 11 bases not matched to a gene; V was cut back by 1 base and J by 5 bases. From germline, CDR1 is SQVTM and CDR2 ANQGSEA. The CDR3 has 16 amino acids. The CDR3 region has the DNA TGCAGCGTTGAAGGCGTACAGGGGCAAGGCAACAATGAGCAGTTCTTC. Translation: CSVEGVQGQGNNEQFF.

This clonotype was recorded many times. V gene TRBV28 combines with J gene TRBJ2-1; D remains ambiguous. V lost 8 bases and J 8 bases, leaving 13 bases between the germline ends. Germline CDR1 reads MDHEN; CDR2 reads SYDVKM. The CDR3 loop spans 12 amino acids. Here the CDR3 DNA reads TGTGCCAGCTCCTTTGGCTTCCATGAGCAGTTCTTC. Translating gives CASSFGFHEQFF.

This clonotype was recorded a few times. J is TRBJ2-5 and V is TRBV6-2 or TRBV6-3, with 7 bases lining up with TRBD2. Looked up from germline, CDR1 is MNHEY and CDR2 is SVGEGT. Trimming removed 2 bases from V and 3 bases from J; junction bases left unmatched: 6. CDR3 length: 15 residues. CDR3 DNA sequence: TGTGCCAGCAGTTACCCCGGGCTAGCGGAAGAGACCCAGTACTTC. Its protein is CASSYPGLAEETQYF.

The chain has TRBV10-2 and TRBJ2-5, with D perhaps being TRBD1 or TRBD2 (5 bases each). Germline CDR1 and CDR2: WSHSY and SAAADI. There are 11 residues in the CDR3. Between the trimmed V and J ends, which lost 4 bases and 9 bases, there was a span of 9 bases. The CDR3 is CASSVWGSQYF. The CDR3 region has the DNA TGCGCCAGCAGTGTTTGGGGGTCCCAGTACTTC.

The chain couples TRBV20-1 to TRBJ2-1; D call uncertain. The J call may be wrong; the DNA end is better matched by TRBJ2-7. This CDR3 has 11 amino acids. From germline, CDR1 is DFQATT and CDR2 SNEGSKA (reference sequence). CDR3 sequence: CSASADYEQYF. Written as DNA, the CDR3 is TGCAGTGCTAGTGCAGACTACGAGCAGTACTTC.

The sample holds a few counts of this clonotype. A junction boundary mismatches the germline segment, possibly from a read error. V gene TRBV12-3 or TRBV12-4 combines with J gene TRBJ2-4; the D is unclear. The CDR3 consists of 12 residues. The CDR3 region has the DNA TGTGCCTGCAGCCAAGCCCGGAACATTCAGTACTTC. Protein: CACSQARNIQYF.

This clonotype was detected only a few times. CDR3 nucleotide sequence: TGTGCCAGCAGCCGAGGACAGGAAGAGACCCAGTACTTC. Translation gives CASSRGQEETQYF. The chain carries TRBV7-2 and TRBJ2-5; TRBD1 matches at 7 bases. V lost 5 bases to trimming and J lost 3 bases; unmatched junction nucleotides: 3. There are 13 residues in the CDR3. CDR1 SGHTA and CDR2 FQGNSA come from the germline V gene.

This sequence joins TRBV12-3 or TRBV12-4 and TRBJ2-1; no reliable D call. The ends were cut back, 3 bases at V and 0 bases at J, with 9 bases in the middle. CDR3 size: 15 residues. The CDR3 region is CASSFEASSYNEQFF. The CDR3 DNA is TGTGCCAGCAGTTTCGAGGCCAGCTCCTACAATGAGCAGTTCTTC.

The chain joins TRBV6-5 to TRBJ2-1, with TRBD2 identical over 11 bases. V dropped 2 bases and J dropped 9; count of bases not matched to a gene: 9. Germline values: CDR1 MNHEY, CDR2 SVGAGI. This CDR3 has 16 amino acids. The CDR3 sequence is CASSYTLAGGSSEQFF. The CDR3 coding sequence is TGTGCCAGCAGTTACACTCTAGCGGGAGGTTCTAGTGAGCAGTTCTTC.